This T cell receptor (beta chain) was profiled in a study of response to subunit inactivated influenza vaccine. Per germline, CDR1 SGHDN and CDR2 FVKESK. Trimming took 0 bases from V and 4 from J, leaving 15 bases between them. This CDR3 contains 16 residues. Study-level findings and limits: Few new T cells, the authors suggested, are recruited by each seasonal influenza vaccination.

This clonotype was detected a few times. The antigen is not known. TCRdb reanalysed the RT-PCR reads using MiXCR and keeps one entry per CDR3 protein. This table holds almost 600,000 distinct CDR3 sequences, approximately 14% found once. This sequence originates from a man aged 50 to 60 who received an inactivated influenza vaccine. The chain uses TRBV14 and TRBJ1-2; no reliable D call. Sequenced here: PBMCs from blood, sampled 11 to 12 days after vaccination. In DNA form, the CDR3 reads TGTGCCAGCAGCCAAGACCTCGAGACACAACCCTATGGCTACACCTTC. This encodes CASSQDLETQPYGYTF.